What follows are 22 T cell receptor beta chains derived from one specimen sequenced in a study of blood T cell repertoires in COVID-19. Sequencing was performed with immunoSEQ multiplex PCR; in TCRdb, only in-frame clones are kept and a portion is missing. In the table there are about 180,000 clones, about 83% of which are singletons. Input material: PBMCs or T cells enriched from blood (not recorded which). All receptors come from a woman in her twenties or thirties who had recovered from COVID-19.

V gene TRBV27 combines with J gene TRBJ2-3, with 9 bases identical to TRBD2. This CDR3 contains 16 residues. J gave up 2 bases and V 4 bases, and 7 bases lay outside the gene matches. The germline V gene has CDR1 MNHEY and CDR2 SMNVEV (reference sequence). The CDR3 region has the DNA TGTGCCAGCAGTTCGGGGACTAGCTCGGTCACAGATACGCAGTATTTT. This sequence encodes CASSSGTSSVTDTQYF.

The chain joins TRBV28 to TRBJ1-5, with TRBD1 as a possible D gene (6 bases). The V gene lost 5 bases and the J gene lost 4 bases, with 15 bases spanning the gap. The length of the CDR3 is 15 residues. The germline CDR1 and CDR2 sequences are MDHEN and SYDVKM. CDR3 bases: TGTGCCAGCAGTGTCCGACAGGCGAGAAATCAGCCCCAGCATTTT. It yields the protein CASSVRQARNQPQHF.

This chain connects TRBV28 to TRBJ2-7; maybe TRBD2 (6 bases). The CDR3 runs to 13 residues. The V and J ends lost 4 bases and 5 bases respectively, with 12 bases between them. Germline CDR1 reads MDHEN; CDR2 reads SYDVKM. The CDR3 spells CASSSLEGDEQYF. As DNA, the CDR3 is TGTGCCAGCAGTTCCCTGGAGGGCGACGAGCAGTACTTC.

The chain recombines TRBV11-3 with TRBJ2-3; 7 bases fit TRBD2. The germline CDR1 and CDR2 sequences are SGHNT and YENEEA. CDR3 length: 15 residues. V lost 5 bases and J lost 3; bases outside the gene matches: 8. As DNA, the CDR3 is TGTGCCAGCAGCACGGGGGGAGACGGGACAGATACGCAGTATTTT. This codes for CASSTGGDGTDTQYF.

V usage is TRBV4-1 and J usage is TRBJ2-5, with 9 bases fitting TRBD2. With 0 bases clipped from V and 0 bases from J, the junction kept 11 bases outside the gene matches. Germline CDR1 is MGHRA and CDR2 is YSYEKL. This CDR3 is 19 amino acids long. The CDR3 region is CASSQDWGLAGTYQETQYF. CDR3 nucleotides: TGCGCCAGCAGCCAAGATTGGGGGCTAGCGGGGACGTACCAAGAGACCCAGTACTTC.

Here the CDR3 DNA reads TGCGCCAGCAGCCAAGATGACAGGGGGGGGCTTGGAGAGACCCAGTACTTC. Translation: CASSQDDRGGLGETQYF. The chain employs TRBV4-1 and TRBJ2-5, with TRBD1 matching over 9 bases. V lost 0 bases and J lost 4; bases outside the gene matches: 9. Germline V gene lookup returns CDR1 MGHRA and CDR2 YSYEKL. The CDR3 runs 17 residues.

This chain joins TRBV7-9 and TRBJ1-1; TRBD1 is a possible D gene (6 bases). Germline V gives CDR1 SEHNR, CDR2 FQNEAQ (reference sequence). This CDR3 has 13 residues. Trimming removed 6 bases from V and 7 bases from J, with 15 bases in between. The DNA for the CDR3 is TGTGCCAGCAGTCGCAACATGGACAGTGAAGCTTTCTTT. It codes for CASSRNMDSEAFF.

This rearrangement joins TRBV5-1 to TRBJ2-3, with 8 bases fitting TRBD1. This CDR3 spans 14 amino acids. Germline-derived CDR1 and CDR2 are SGHRS and YFSETQ. V shed 0 bases and J 5 bases; nucleotides not matched to a gene: 2. The CDR3 is CASSLVRGQDTQYF. The CDR3 coding sequence is TGCGCCAGCAGCTTGGTCAGGGGGCAAGATACGCAGTATTTT.

The V and J genes are TRBV27 and TRBJ1-1, with D maybe TRBD1 (6 bases). The V end lost 0 bases, the J end lost 6 bases, and 14 bases lay between the germline ends. The CDR3 covers 15 residues. CDR1 and CDR2 from the germline V gene are MNHEY and SMNVEV (reference sequence). CDR3 coding DNA: TGTGCCAGCAGTTTATCGGGGGCACCAAGGGCTGAAGCTTTCTTT. Translating gives CASSLSGAPRAEAFF.

This clone appeared a single time. The chain's CDR3 is CASSLEEGVLNTGELFF. CDR3 sequence (DNA): TGCGCCAGCAGCCTTGAAGAGGGGGTACTGAACACCGGGGAGCTGTTTTTT. This chain uses TRBV5-1 with TRBJ2-2; D perhaps matches TRBD1 (6 bases). V was clipped by 4 bases and J by 1 base, with 17 bases between them. This CDR3 is built from 17 residues. In germline, CDR1 is SGHRS, CDR2 YFSETQ.

The CDR3 is CASSEQSYEQYF. The DNA of the CDR3 is TGTGCCAGCAGTGAACAGTCCTACGAGCAGTACTTC. The genes are TRBV6-1 and TRBJ2-7; no firm D call. Germline values: CDR1 MNHNS, CDR2 SASEGT. The CDR3 runs 12 residues. Trimming stripped 2 bases from V and 1 base from J, with 3 bases between.

The gene calls are TRBV28 and TRBJ2-1; 7 bases match TRBD2. The germline CDR1 and CDR2 sequences are MDHEN and SYDVKM. This CDR3 is 15 amino acids long. V lost 3 bases and J lost 8; bases outside the gene matches: 10. The CDR3 reads CASSLRMGGWDEQFF. The CDR3 DNA reads as TGTGCCAGCAGTTTGAGGATGGGAGGGTGGGATGAGCAGTTCTTC. The entire variable domain, with the rest obtained from reference TRBV28 and TRBJ2-1, is as follows: DVKVTQSSRYLVKRTGEKVFLECVQDMDHENMFWYRQDPGLGLRLIYFSYDVKMKEKGDIPEGYSVSREKKERFSLILESASTNQTSMYLCASSLRMGGWDEQFFGPGTRLTVL.

The chain links TRBV6-5 to TRBJ1-2; no clear D. In germline, CDR1 is MNHEY, CDR2 SVGAGI. The CDR3 covers 11 residues. The V and J ends lost 8 bases and 3 bases respectively, with 7 bases between them. CDR3 DNA sequence: TGTGCCAGCCCCGGGGACTATGGCTACACCTTC. This codes for CASPGDYGYTF.

The chain links TRBV11-2 to TRBJ2-7; tentatively, D is TRBD2 (6 bases). The CDR3 totals 15 residues. Per the germline V gene, CDR1 is SGHAT and CDR2 is FQNNGV. Trimming shortened V by 5 bases and J by 0 bases, and 14 bases separated the two germline ends. The CDR3 sequence is CASSIRGDSSYEQYF. DNA of the CDR3: TGTGCCAGCAGCATTAGAGGGGACTCCTCCTACGAGCAGTACTTC.

This chain joins TRBV12-3 or TRBV12-4 and TRBJ1-1, with D maybe TRBD1 (6 bases). This CDR3 spans 13 amino acids. V lost 11 bases, J lost 3 bases, and 16 bases lay in between. The DNA for the CDR3 is TGTGCCGGCTCCTCGGGGGGCCACACTGAAGCTTTCTTT. It encodes CAGSSGGHTEAFF.

The chain has TRBV5-1 and TRBJ2-2, with TRBD2 matching over 9 bases. CDR3 length equals 16 residues. Per germline, CDR1 SGHRS and CDR2 YFSETQ. After removal of 4 bases from V and 6 bases from J, the junction contained 10 bases not matched to a gene. CDR3: CASSPPESGRPGELFF. The CDR3 DNA follows: TGCGCCAGCAGCCCGCCCGAGAGCGGGAGGCCCGGGGAGCTGTTTTTT.

The genes are TRBV6-1 and TRBJ1-4; D is undetermined. Trimming pared 1 base from V and 4 bases from J, leaving 10 bases between. In germline, CDR1 is MNHNS, CDR2 SASEGT. The CDR3 spans 15 residues. The CDR3 region is CASSEVGTHNEKLFF. CDR3 nucleotide sequence: TGTGCCAGCAGTGAAGTTGGCACCCATAATGAAAAACTGTTTTTT.

A few counts support this clone. V is TRBV30 and J is TRBJ1-2; D remains ambiguous. The CDR3 extends over 12 amino acids. CDR1 GTSNPN and CDR2 SVGIG come from the germline V gene (reference sequence). V shed 0 bases and J shed 5 bases, with 7 bases lying between them. CDR3 in amino acids: CAWSVLGYGYTF. The CDR3 nucleotides read TGTGCCTGGAGTGTACTAGGTTATGGCTACACCTTC.

This chain links TRBV10-3 with TRBJ2-1; 13 bases are a match to TRBD2. CDR1 and CDR2 (germline): ENHRY, SYGVKD. The J segment lost 0 bases and the V segment lost 6 bases, leaving 11 bases of the junction unmatched. This CDR3 is built from 19 residues. The CDR3 spells CAIRQLAGGPGGSYNEQFF. The CDR3 bases are TGTGCCATCAGGCAACTAGCGGGAGGGCCCGGGGGCTCCTACAATGAGCAGTTCTTC.

The chain employs TRBV7-3 and TRBJ2-1, with a possible D match to TRBD1 (6 bases). CDR3 size: 14 residues. Germline lookup yields CDR1 SGHTA and CDR2 FQGTGA. V lost 4 bases to trimming and J lost 8 bases, with 15 bases between them. CDR3 DNA: TGTGCCAGCAGCTCAGTGGTGGACAGTGATGAGCAGTTCTTC. Its translation: CASSSVVDSDEQFF.

The rearrangement links TRBV7-9 to TRBJ2-5, with D tentatively TRBD1 (6 bases). CDR3 size: 14 residues. Germline values: CDR1 SEHNR, CDR2 FQNEAQ (reference sequence). With 5 bases removed from V and 1 base from J, the gap between germline ends came to 11 bases. The CDR3 sequence: CASSPIQGQETQYF. CDR3 coding DNA: TGTGCCAGCAGCCCGATACAGGGCCAAGAGACCCAGTACTTC.

This chain joins TRBV7-8 and TRBJ2-5; maybe TRBD2 (6 bases). Germline assignment: CDR1 SGHVS and CDR2 FQNEAQ. The CDR3 consists of 16 residues. V gave up 4 bases and J gave up 5 bases, with 20 bases separating them. In DNA form, the CDR3 reads TGTGCCAGCAGCTGGTACCGTTTCGGGGGTCGGGAGACCCAGTACTTC. It specifies CASSWYRFGGRETQYF.